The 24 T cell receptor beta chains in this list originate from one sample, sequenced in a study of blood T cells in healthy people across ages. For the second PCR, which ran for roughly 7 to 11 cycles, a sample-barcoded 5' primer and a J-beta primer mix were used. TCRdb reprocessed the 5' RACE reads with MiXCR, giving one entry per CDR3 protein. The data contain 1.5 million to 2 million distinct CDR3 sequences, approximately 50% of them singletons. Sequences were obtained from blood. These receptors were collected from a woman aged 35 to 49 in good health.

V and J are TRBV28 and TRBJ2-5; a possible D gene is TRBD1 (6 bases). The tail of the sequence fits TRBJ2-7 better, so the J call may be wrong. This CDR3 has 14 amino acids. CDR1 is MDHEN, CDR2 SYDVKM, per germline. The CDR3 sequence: CASSLTRDIYEQYF. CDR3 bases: TGTGCCAGCAGTTTAACCCGGGACATTTACGAGCAGTACTTC.

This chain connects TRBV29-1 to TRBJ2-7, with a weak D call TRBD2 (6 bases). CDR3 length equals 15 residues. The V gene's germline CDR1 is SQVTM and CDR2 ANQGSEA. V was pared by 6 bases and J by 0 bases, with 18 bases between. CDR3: CSVWDSSISSYEQYF. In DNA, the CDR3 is TGCAGCGTGTGGGACTCGTCCATTAGCTCCTACGAGCAGTACTTC.

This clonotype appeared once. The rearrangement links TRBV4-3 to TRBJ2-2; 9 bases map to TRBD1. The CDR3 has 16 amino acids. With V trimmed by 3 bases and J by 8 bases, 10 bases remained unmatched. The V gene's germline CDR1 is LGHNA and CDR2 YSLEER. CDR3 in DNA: TGCGCCAGCAGCCAGATCCTGGACAGGGGTAGAGGGGAGCTGTTTTTT. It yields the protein CASSQILDRGRGELFF.

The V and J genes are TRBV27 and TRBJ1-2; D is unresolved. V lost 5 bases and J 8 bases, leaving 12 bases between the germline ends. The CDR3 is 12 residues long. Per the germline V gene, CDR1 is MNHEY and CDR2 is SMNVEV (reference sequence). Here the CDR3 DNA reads TGTGCCAGCAGTACCTCACACGGGGGCTACACCTTC. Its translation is CASSTSHGGYTF.

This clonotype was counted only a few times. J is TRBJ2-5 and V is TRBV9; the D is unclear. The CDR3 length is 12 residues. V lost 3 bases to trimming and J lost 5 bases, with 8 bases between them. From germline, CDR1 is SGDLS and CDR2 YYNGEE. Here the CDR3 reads CASSARAETQYF. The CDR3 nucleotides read TGTGCCAGCAGCGCAAGAGCGGAGACCCAGTACTTC.

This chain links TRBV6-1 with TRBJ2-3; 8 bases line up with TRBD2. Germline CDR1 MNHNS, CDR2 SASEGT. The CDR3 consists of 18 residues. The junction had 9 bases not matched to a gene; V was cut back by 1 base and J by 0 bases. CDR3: CASSEGDSGARSTDTQYF. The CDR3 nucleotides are TGTGCCAGCAGTGAAGGGGATAGCGGGGCACGTAGCACAGATACGCAGTATTTT.

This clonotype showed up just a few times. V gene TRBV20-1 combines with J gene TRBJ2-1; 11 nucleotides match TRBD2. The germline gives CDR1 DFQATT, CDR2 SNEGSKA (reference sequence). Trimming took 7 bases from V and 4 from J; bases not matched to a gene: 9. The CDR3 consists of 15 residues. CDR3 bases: TGCAGTGTCCATCCCCCTAGCGGGGGGTACAATGAGCAGTTCTTC. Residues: CSVHPPSGGYNEQFF.

This CDR3 reads CASSPTSANEQFF. For the CDR3, the DNA is TGTGCCAGCAGCCCGACTAGTGCCAATGAGCAGTTCTTC. The rearrangement joins TRBV7-3 to TRBJ2-1; possible D gene TRBD2, 6 bases. Deletions cut 5 bases from V and 6 bases from J, with 11 bases between. The CDR3 has 13 amino acids. Germline CDR1 reads SGHTA; CDR2 reads FQGTGA.

This CDR3 reads CASSLSAGRAKNIQYF. For the CDR3, the DNA is TGTGCCAGCAGTTTATCGGCCGGGCGGGCCAAAAACATTCAGTACTTC. The V call is TRBV28, the J call TRBJ2-4; no clear D. With 1 base removed from V and 1 base from J, the gap between germline ends came to 11 bases. Germline V gives CDR1 MDHEN, CDR2 SYDVKM. The CDR3 sequence is 16 residues long.

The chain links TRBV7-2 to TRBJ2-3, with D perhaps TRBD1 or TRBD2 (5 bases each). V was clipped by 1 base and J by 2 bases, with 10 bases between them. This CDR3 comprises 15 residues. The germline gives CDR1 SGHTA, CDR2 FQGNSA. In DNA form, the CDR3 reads TGTGCCAGCAGCTTAGAAGAGGGGACCACAGATACGCAGTATTTT. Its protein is CASSLEEGTTDTQYF.

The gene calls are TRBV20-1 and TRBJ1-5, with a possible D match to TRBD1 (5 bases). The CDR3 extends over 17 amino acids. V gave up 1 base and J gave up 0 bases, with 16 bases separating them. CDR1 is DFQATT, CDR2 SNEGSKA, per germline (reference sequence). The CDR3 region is CSARGARGGHSNQPQHF. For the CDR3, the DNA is TGCAGTGCTAGAGGGGCTCGGGGCGGGCATAGCAATCAGCCCCAGCATTTT.

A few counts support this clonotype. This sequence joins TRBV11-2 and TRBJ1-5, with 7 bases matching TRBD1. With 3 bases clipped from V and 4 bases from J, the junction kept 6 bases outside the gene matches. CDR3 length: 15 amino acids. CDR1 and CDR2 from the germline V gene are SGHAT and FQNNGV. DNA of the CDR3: TGTGCCAGCAGCTTGGATCAGACAGGGAATCAGCCCCAGCATTTT. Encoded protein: CASSLDQTGNQPQHF.

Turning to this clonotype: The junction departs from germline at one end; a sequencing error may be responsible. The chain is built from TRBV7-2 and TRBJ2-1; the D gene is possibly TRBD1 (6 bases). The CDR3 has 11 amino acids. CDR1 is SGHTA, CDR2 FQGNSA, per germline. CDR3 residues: CAGSLQGIQFF. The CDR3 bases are TGTGCCGGCAGCTTACAGGGCATACAGTTCTTC.

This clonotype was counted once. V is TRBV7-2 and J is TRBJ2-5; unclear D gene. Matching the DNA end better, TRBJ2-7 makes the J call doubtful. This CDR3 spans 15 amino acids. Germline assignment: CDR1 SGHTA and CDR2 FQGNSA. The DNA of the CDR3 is TGTGCCAGCAGCTTAGGGCGCGGCCAGTTGGTCGAGCAGTACTTC. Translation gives CASSLGRGQLVEQYF.

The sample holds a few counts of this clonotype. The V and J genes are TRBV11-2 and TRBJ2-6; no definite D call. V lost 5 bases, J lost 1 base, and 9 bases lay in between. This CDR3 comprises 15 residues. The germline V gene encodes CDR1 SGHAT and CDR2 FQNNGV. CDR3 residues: CASSHLGSGANVLTF. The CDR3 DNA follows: TGTGCCAGCAGCCACCTCGGGTCTGGGGCCAACGTCCTGACTTTC.

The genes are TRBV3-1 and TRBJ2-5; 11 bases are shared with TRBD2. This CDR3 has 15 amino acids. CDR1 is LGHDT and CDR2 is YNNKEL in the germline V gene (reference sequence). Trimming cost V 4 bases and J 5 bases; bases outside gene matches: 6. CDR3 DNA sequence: TGTGCCAGCAGCCCTAGACTAGCGGGGCCGGAGACCCAGTACTTC. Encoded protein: CASSPRLAGPETQYF.

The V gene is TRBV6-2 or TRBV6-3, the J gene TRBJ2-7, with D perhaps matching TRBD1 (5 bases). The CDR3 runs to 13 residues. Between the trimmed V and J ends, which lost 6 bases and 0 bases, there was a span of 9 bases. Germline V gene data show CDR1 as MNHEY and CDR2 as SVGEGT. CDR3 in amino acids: CASRTEISYEQYF. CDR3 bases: TGTGCCAGCAGGACAGAAATCTCCTACGAGCAGTACTTC.

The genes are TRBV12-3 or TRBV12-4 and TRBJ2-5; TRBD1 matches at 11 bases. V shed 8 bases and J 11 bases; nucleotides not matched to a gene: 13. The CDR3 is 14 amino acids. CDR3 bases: TGTGCCAGCCGCCCGGGACAGGGGGACAATGAGCAGTACTTC. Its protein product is CASRPGQGDNEQYF.

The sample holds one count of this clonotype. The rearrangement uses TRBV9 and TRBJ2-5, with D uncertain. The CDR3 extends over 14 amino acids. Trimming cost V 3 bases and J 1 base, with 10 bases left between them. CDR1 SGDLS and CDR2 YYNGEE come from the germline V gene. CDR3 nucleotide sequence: TGTGCCAGCAGCGAAAGACATCTCCAAGAGACCCAGTACTTC. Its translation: CASSERHLQETQYF.

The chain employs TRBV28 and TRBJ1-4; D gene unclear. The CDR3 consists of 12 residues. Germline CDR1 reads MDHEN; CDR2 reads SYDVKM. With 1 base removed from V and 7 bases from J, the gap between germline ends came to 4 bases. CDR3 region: CASSLFSEKLFF. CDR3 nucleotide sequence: TGTGCCAGCAGTTTATTTTCTGAAAAACTGTTTTTT.

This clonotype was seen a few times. The CDR3 loop is CSARDPKGRGTQYF. CDR3 in DNA: TGCAGTGCTAGAGATCCGAAGGGTCGGGGGACCCAGTACTTC. This sequence joins TRBV20-1 and TRBJ2-5; D perhaps matches TRBD2 (5 bases). Looked up from germline, CDR1 is DFQATT and CDR2 is SNEGSKA (reference sequence). The CDR3 is 14 amino acids. Trimming removed 0 bases at V and 7 bases at J, with 15 bases between.

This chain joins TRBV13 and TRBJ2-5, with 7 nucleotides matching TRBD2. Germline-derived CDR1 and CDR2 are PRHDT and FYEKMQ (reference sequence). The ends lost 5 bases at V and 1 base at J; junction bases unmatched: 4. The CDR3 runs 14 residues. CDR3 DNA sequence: TGTGCCAGCAGCGCGACTAGCTTCCAAGAGACCCAGTACTTC. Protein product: CASSATSFQETQYF.

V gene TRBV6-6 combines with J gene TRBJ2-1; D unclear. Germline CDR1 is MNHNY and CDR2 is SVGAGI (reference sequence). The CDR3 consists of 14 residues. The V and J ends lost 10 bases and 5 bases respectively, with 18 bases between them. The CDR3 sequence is CATGEKPRNNEQFF. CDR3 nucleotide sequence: TGTGCCACCGGAGAGAAGCCTCGGAACAATGAGCAGTTCTTC.

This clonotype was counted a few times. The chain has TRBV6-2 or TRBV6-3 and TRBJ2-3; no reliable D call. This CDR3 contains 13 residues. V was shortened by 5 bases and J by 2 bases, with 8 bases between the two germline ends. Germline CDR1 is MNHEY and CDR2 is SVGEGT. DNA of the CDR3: TGTGCCAGCAGTACATACTCCACAGATACGCAGTATTTT. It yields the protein CASSTYSTDTQYF.